This TCR beta chain was observed in a study of blood T cell repertoires in COVID-19. About the study: Nucleic acid was either cDNA or gDNA, and it came from T cells, B-cell-depleted T cells, or PBMCs.

The germline V gene encodes CDR1 MGHDK and CDR2 SYGVNS. Trimming removed 6 bases from V and 4 bases from J, with 9 bases in between. The CDR3 is 13 residues long. The data were produced by immunoSEQ multiplex PCR, yet TCRdb's version contains in-frame clones alone and is incomplete. The sample holds approximately 250,000 clones, 75% to 90% seen once. This chain joins TRBV25-1 and TRBJ1-4, with D unclear. Sequencing was carried out using peripheral blood. This clonotype originated in a man aged 55-75 years who had recovered from COVID-19. CDR3 in amino acids: CASRGRVNEKLFF. DNA for the CDR3: TGTGCCAGCAGGGGGAGGGTTAATGAAAAACTGTTTTTT.